These T cell receptor beta chains were read from a single sample in a study of T cells in Graves' hyperthyroidism and ophthalmopathy. TCRdb reanalysed the multiplex PCR reads using MiXCR and keeps one entry per CDR3 protein. The table includes 300,000 to 450,000 distinct CDR3 sequences, 15% detected once. Sequenced input: blood. The receptors were gathered from a woman aged 30 to 39 with Graves' hyperthyroidism. Both conserved end residues are part of each CDR3. The D gene is left open where the match is weak. Clone size is stated in some rows and not others, as once, few, many or a class when expanded.

v_gene	d_gene	j_gene	abundance	CDR3aa	CDR3nt
TRBV28	TRBD1	TRBJ2-1	many	CAAGQGAYEQFF	TGTGCCGCAGGACAGGGGGCTTATGAGCAGTTCTTC
TRBV14	-	TRBJ1-6	-	CASSQVVYSPLHF	TGTGCCAGCAGCCAAGTCGTGTATTCACCCCTCCACTTT
TRBV27	TRBD2	TRBJ2-3	many	CASSLASSGRPSTDTQYF	TGTGCCAGCAGTTTAGCGTCTAGCGGGAGGCCGAGCACAGATACGCAGTATTTT
TRBV30	-	TRBJ1-4	-	CAWRGGPGFEKLFF	TGTGCCTGGAGAGGCGGTCCGGGCTTTGAAAAACTGTTTTTT
TRBV5-4	-	TRBJ2-5	many	CASSLKGLGETQYF	TGTGCCAGCAGCTTGAAGGGACTGGGGGAGACCCAGTACTTC
TRBV19	-	TRBJ2-2	few	CASRGVTGELFF	TGTGCCAGTAGAGGCGTCACCGGGGAGCTGTTTTTT
TRBV3-1	-	TRBJ1-4	many	CASSQRTPKGEKLFF	TGTGCCAGCAGCCAAAGAACACCCAAGGGTGAAAAACTGTTTTTT
TRBV20-1	TRBD2	TRBJ2-7	many	CSASYLAGRYEQYF	TGCAGTGCTAGTTACCTAGCGGGACGGTACGAGCAGTACTTC
TRBV5-1	-	TRBJ2-6	-	CASSPGTQLSGANVLTF	TGCGCCAGCAGCCCAGGGACCCAGCTGTCTGGGGCCAACGTCCTGACTTTC
TRBV20-1	TRBD2	TRBJ2-1	-	CSASRSGRTNEQFF	TGCAGTGCTAGTAGAAGCGGGAGAACCAATGAGCAGTTCTTC
TRBV27	TRBD1	TRBJ1-1	few	CASSVGTGIPPTEAFF	TGTGCCAGCAGTGTCGGGACAGGGATTCCACCCACTGAAGCTTTCTTT
TRBV20-1	TRBD2	TRBJ2-7	many	CSARGGSYEQYF	TGCAGTGCTAGGGGAGGGTCCTACGAGCAGTACTTC
TRBV12-3/TRBV12-4	TRBD2	TRBJ2-5	many	CASSLGGTSGRLQETQYF	TGTGCCAGCAGCCTAGGAGGGACTAGCGGGAGGTTGCAGGAGACCCAGTACTTC
TRBV30	-	TRBJ1-2	-	CAWSNNRAYGYTF	TGTGCCTGGAGTAATAACAGGGCCTATGGCTACACCTTC
TRBV28	-	TRBJ2-5	few	CASAARRETQYF	TGTGCCAGCGCAGCGAGGAGAGAGACCCAGTACTTC
TRBV10-3	-	TRBJ2-7	few	CAISESGTIYEQYF	TGTGCCATCAGTGAGTCCGGGACCATCTACGAGCAGTACTTC
TRBV3-1	-	TRBJ2-7	few	CASSHNSNEQYF	TGTGCCAGCAGCCACAACTCCAACGAGCAGTACTTC
TRBV10-3	TRBD2	TRBJ2-1	few	CAITPGLAVNEQFF	TGTGCCATCACTCCGGGACTAGCTGTCAATGAGCAGTTCTTC
TRBV12-5	-	TRBJ2-6	-	CASGFSGANVLTF	TGTGCTAGTGGTTTCTCTGGGGCCAACGTCCTGACTTTC
TRBV20-1	TRBD2	TRBJ2-5	-	CSAPGLAGVPETQYF	TGCAGTGCTCCGGGACTAGCGGGAGTTCCGGAGACCCAGTACTTC
TRBV5-5	TRBD1	TRBJ2-1	-	CASSLGTGYNEQFF	TGTGCCAGCAGCTTGGGGACAGGGTACAATGAGCAGTTCTTC
TRBV6-4	-	TRBJ1-3	few	CASSEEAASGNTIYF	TGTGCCAGCAGTGAGGAGGCAGCCTCTGGAAACACCATATATTTT
TRBV20-1	TRBD1	TRBJ1-6	many	CSARVGQGNSPLHF	TGCAGTGCTAGAGTGGGACAGGGGAACTCACCCCTCCACTTT
TRBV27	-	TRBJ2-1	many	CASSFFGQGGDEQFF	-
TRBV7-2	TRBD2	TRBJ2-7	-	CASRARLATSYEQYF	TGTGCCAGCAGGGCCAGACTAGCGACTTCCTACGAGCAGTACTTC
TRBV5-1	TRBD2	TRBJ2-7	many	CASSAGTSSEVYEQYF	TGCGCCAGCAGCGCCGGGACTAGTAGTGAGGTCTACGAGCAGTACTTC
TRBV20-1	TRBD2	TRBJ2-5	many	CSARDWVGGGGQETQYF	TGCAGTGCTAGAGATTGGGTGGGGGGGGGAGGTCAAGAGACCCAGTACTTC
TRBV7-9	-	TRBJ2-5	-	CASTSWDGQETQYF	TGTGCCAGCACTAGTTGGGACGGACAAGAGACCCAGTACTTC
TRBV12-3/TRBV12-4	-	TRBJ2-5	few	CASSFSGHFQETQYF	TGTGCCAGCAGTTTTTCGGGACACTTTCAAGAGACCCAGTACTTC
TRBV7-2	TRBD2	TRBJ2-7	many	CASSRTVAGYEQYF	TGTGCCAGCAGCCGGACGGTAGCGGGGTACGAGCAGTACTTC
TRBV20-1	-	TRBJ2-3	few	CSARPPIGADTQYF	TGCAGTGCTAGGCCTCCCATCGGGGCAGATACGCAGTATTTT
TRBV7-9	TRBD1	TRBJ1-1	many	CASSRGGGSGTEAFF	TGTGCCAGCAGCCGAGGAGGGGGCTCGGGCACTGAAGCTTTCTTT
TRBV5-6	-	TRBJ2-3	-	CASSLGSLEGTDTQYF	TGTGCCAGCAGCTTGGGGTCCCTAGAGGGCACAGATACGCAGTATTTT
TRBV30	-	TRBJ2-7	many	CAWSEGGSYEQYF	TGTGCCTGGAGTGAAGGCGGCTCCTACGAGCAGTACTTC
TRBV10-3	TRBD2	TRBJ2-5	-	CAISEEGLAGVYF	TGTGCCATCAGTGAGGAGGGCCTGGCGGGAGTGTACTTC
TRBV6-1	TRBD2	TRBJ2-1	many	CASKTPGLAGAAAEQFF	TGTGCCAGCAAGACTCCGGGACTAGCGGGAGCAGCGGCTGAGCAGTTCTTC
TRBV2	-	TRBJ2-3	many	CASSTEWGDTQYF	TGTGCCAGCAGTACTGAATGGGGAGATACGCAGTATTTT
TRBV7-9	-	TRBJ2-7	-	CASSLEGLSYEQYF	TGTGCCAGCAGCTTAGAGGGTTTATCCTACGAGCAGTACTTC
TRBV7-2	-	TRBJ2-1	many	CASSLRDFADEQFF	TGTGCCAGCAGCCTCCGGGACTTTGCCGATGAGCAGTTCTTC
TRBV7-6	-	TRBJ2-2	-	CASSSQGVDTGELFF	TGTGCCAGCAGCTCACAGGGTGTGGACACCGGGGAGCTGTTTTTT
TRBV27	TRBD2	TRBJ2-7	many	CASGGLAGAGSEQYF	TGTGCCAGCGGGGGACTAGCGGGAGCCGGGAGCGAGCAGTACTTC
TRBV6-1	-	TRBJ2-5	few	CASYASETFQETQYF	TGTGCCAGCTACGCTAGCGAGACATTCCAAGAGACCCAGTACTTC